Sequencing of this TCR beta chain was carried out in a study of yellow fever vaccine responses in identical twins. A remark on this clonotype: Its antigen is not identified.

CDR1 and CDR2 from the germline V gene are KGHDR and SFDVKD. V was shortened by 6 bases and J by 5 bases, with 10 bases between the two germline ends. The CDR3 is 13 amino acids. Findings of the study overall: After vaccination, twins' T cell response reportedly seemed partly convergent, partly personalized.

TCRdb re-analysed the RT-PCR reads in MiXCR, keeping a single row per CDR3 protein. The sample includes around 18,000 distinct CDR3 sequences, 61% of them seen just once. The sequencing here drew on T cells from blood (PBMCs), unsorted or a sorted subset (not recorded which), taken before or after yellow fever vaccination (not recorded which). The V and J genes are TRBV24-1 and TRBJ2-1, with a possible D match to TRBD2 (5 bases). The sequence was collected from a woman younger than 35 who received the yellow fever vaccine. CDR3 sequence: CATSRGRNNEQFF. CDR3 in DNA: TGTGCCACCAGTCGGGGTAGAAACAATGAGCAGTTCTTC.